Shown below are 12 T cell receptor beta chains from a single sample sequenced in a study of blood T cells in healthy people across ages. The second PCR ran roughly 6 to 11 cycles with a sample-barcoded 5' primer and J-beta primers. One entry per CDR3 protein, called by TCRdb with MiXCR from the 5' RACE reads. This sample has fewer than 600,000 distinct CDR3 sequences, with around a quarter found just once. This sample was shared with a second study, whose subject was T cells of mothers and their children.

The material sequenced was blood. The origin of the receptors is a boy aged 2-9 years in good health.

The V gene is TRBV5-1, the J gene TRBJ2-1; either TRBD1 or TRBD2 may supply D (5 bases each). CDR1 and CDR2 (germline): SGHRS, YFSETQ. V lost 0 bases, J lost 0 bases, and 13 bases lay in between. The CDR3 has 17 amino acids. The CDR3 DNA follows: TGCGCCAGCAGCTTGGAGTGGGGACGGAACTCCTACAATGAGCAGTTCTTC. This sequence encodes CASSLEWGRNSYNEQFF.

The genes are TRBV20-1 and TRBJ2-5; D remains unclear. Germline values: CDR1 DFQATT, CDR2 SNEGSKA (reference sequence). Deletions cut 3 bases from V and 11 bases from J, with 13 bases between. CDR3 length: 11 amino acids. As DNA, the CDR3 is TGCAGTGCTAGCAACCCCGTGGGGCAGTACTTC. Protein product: CSASNPVGQYF.

There are a few counts of this clonotype. The chain carries TRBV5-1 and TRBJ2-7; 8 bases are a match to TRBD1. The germline V gene has CDR1 SGHRS and CDR2 YFSETQ. Trimming took 4 bases from V and 7 from J; bases not matched to a gene: 13. The CDR3 has 15 residues. The CDR3 DNA reads TGCGCCAGCAGCGAGGCCAGGGGGCGACATAAGGAGCAGTACTTC. As protein: CASSEARGRHKEQYF.

At least ten counts were recorded for this clonotype. This chain connects TRBV5-5 to TRBJ2-5; 7 nucleotides align to TRBD2. The CDR3 length is 14 residues. From germline, CDR1 is SGHKS and CDR2 YYEKEE (reference sequence). V shed 6 bases and J 5 bases; nucleotides not matched to a gene: 10. CDR3 nucleotides: TGTGCCAGCACCCCATGGGGGGAGGGGGAGACCCAGTACTTC. Amino acid sequence: CASTPWGEGETQYF.

The genes are TRBV5-1 and TRBJ1-4; 8 bases are a match to TRBD1. This CDR3 has 15 amino acids. Germline V CDR1 and CDR2: SGHRS, YFSETQ. The trim removed 4 bases at V and 3 bases at J, leaving 5 bases unmatched. The CDR3 loop reads CASSRDRHSNEKLFF. CDR3 nucleotide sequence: TGCGCCAGCAGCCGGGACAGGCATTCTAATGAAAAACTGTTTTTT.

In its sample, this clonotype was seen a few times. The V call is TRBV12-3 or TRBV12-4, the J call TRBJ2-5, with 8 bases that match TRBD1. The DNA end favors TRBJ2-7, so the J call may be wrong. CDR3 length: 15 residues. CDR3 sequence: CASSAGGSGVDEQYF. The DNA of the CDR3 is TGTGCCAGCAGTGCAGGGGGCTCGGGAGTTGACGAGCAGTACTTC.

In DNA form, the CDR3 reads TGCAGTGCTAGAGAGGAGAGGACAGGAATGGAAGCTTTCTTT. It yields the protein CSAREERTGMEAFF. The chain employs TRBV20-1 and TRBJ1-1, with 7 bases identical to TRBD1. Per the germline V gene, CDR1 is DFQATT and CDR2 is SNEGSKA (reference sequence). The CDR3 length is 14 residues. V was clipped by 0 bases and J by 8 bases; unmatched bases: 9.

J is TRBJ2-5 and V is TRBV10-3; 10 bases fit TRBD2. The DNA end is more similar to TRBJ2-7, so the J call may be wrong. This CDR3 has 17 amino acids. Looked up from germline, CDR1 is ENHRY and CDR2 is SYGVKD. The CDR3 is CAISESSGRTKQNEQYF. CDR3 bases: TGTGCCATCAGTGAGTCTAGCGGGAGGACCAAGCAGAACGAGCAGTACTTC.

V is TRBV10-3 and J is TRBJ2-3, with 7 bases that match TRBD2. The CDR3 consists of 12 residues. Germline assignment: CDR1 ENHRY and CDR2 SYGVKD. Trimming removed 4 bases from V and 6 bases from J; junction bases left unmatched: 1. The DNA of the CDR3 is TGTGCCATCAGTGGGGGGGGGGATACGCAGTATTTT. Encoded protein: CAISGGGDTQYF.

This clonotype was found a few times. This chain's CDR3 is CSVGGRTSGANVLTF. Here the CDR3 DNA reads TGCAGCGTTGGCGGACGGACCTCTGGGGCCAACGTCCTGACTTTC. J is TRBJ2-6 and V is TRBV29-1; D is uncertain. This CDR3 spans 15 amino acids. CDR1 SQVTM and CDR2 ANQGSEA come from the germline V gene. V was trimmed by 4 bases and J by 0 bases, leaving 10 bases between them.

This clonotype was seen a handful of times. The genes are TRBV11-2 and TRBJ1-3, with D perhaps TRBD1 (6 bases). CDR1 is SGHAT, CDR2 FQNNGV, per germline. Trimming shortened V by 10 bases and J by 0 bases, and 10 bases separated the two germline ends. The CDR3 sequence is 13 residues long. The CDR3 here is CATPDSSGNTIYF. Written as DNA, the CDR3 is TGTGCCACCCCGGACAGCTCTGGAAACACCATATATTTT.

V gene TRBV12-3 or TRBV12-4 combines with J gene TRBJ2-1; D not certain. The DNA end is more similar to TRBJ2-7, so the J call may be wrong. The CDR3 has 13 amino acids. CDR3 bases: TGTGCCAGCAGTTTACACGGAACCTACGAGCAGTACTTC. Translation gives CASSLHGTYEQYF.